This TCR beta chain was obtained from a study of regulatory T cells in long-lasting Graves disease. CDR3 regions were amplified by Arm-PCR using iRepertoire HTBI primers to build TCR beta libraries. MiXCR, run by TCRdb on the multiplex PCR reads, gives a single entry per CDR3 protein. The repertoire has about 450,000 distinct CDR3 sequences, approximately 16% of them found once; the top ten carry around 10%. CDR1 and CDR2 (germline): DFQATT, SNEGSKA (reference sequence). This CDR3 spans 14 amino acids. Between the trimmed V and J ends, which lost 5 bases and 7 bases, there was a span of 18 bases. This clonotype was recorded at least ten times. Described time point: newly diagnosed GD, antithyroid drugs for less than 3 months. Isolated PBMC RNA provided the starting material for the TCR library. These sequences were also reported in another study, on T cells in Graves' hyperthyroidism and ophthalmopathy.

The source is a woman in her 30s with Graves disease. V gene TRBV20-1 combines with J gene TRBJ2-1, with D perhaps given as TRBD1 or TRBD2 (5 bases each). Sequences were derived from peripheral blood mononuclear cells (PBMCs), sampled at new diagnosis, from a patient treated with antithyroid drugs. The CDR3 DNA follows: TGCAGTGCTTGGCATGGGGGAGATATTAATGAGCAGTTCTTC. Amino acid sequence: CSAWHGGDINEQFF.